These T cell receptor beta chains were read from a single sample in a study of identical twins. TCRdb re-derived calls from the 5' RACE reads in MiXCR, one entry per CDR3 protein. The sample records 700,000 or so distinct CDR3 sequences, about 20% being singletons. These sequences were also reported in another study, on T cells expressing NK-cell markers.

The sequencing input was PBMCs. These receptors were collected from a woman aged 18-30 years in good health. The CDR3 runs from the conserved cysteine through the conserved F or W. Where a row states a size, it is once, few, many or the class of an expanded clone; other rows omit it.

size	V	length	J	CDR3
few	TRBV10-3	11	TRBJ1-1	CAISYDTEAFF
.	TRBV4-2	13	TRBJ1-2	CASSQELNYGYTF
few	TRBV12-3/TRBV12-4	16	TRBJ2-3	CASRTPRREGTDTQYF
.	TRBV6-2/TRBV6-3	15	TRBJ2-1	CASRGQGSSYNEQFF
.	TRBV6-4	16	TRBJ2-3	CASSDSPGGGTDTQYF
few	TRBV7-3	18	TRBJ1-2	CASSPQGGGVLMSNGYTF
many	TRBV27	14	TRBJ2-1	CASSLGTNYNEQFF
.	TRBV12-3/TRBV12-4	13	TRBJ2-7	CASTPWGSYEQYF
.	TRBV5-1	14	TRBJ2-1	CASSLSGQRYEQFF
few	TRBV7-9	14	TRBJ2-7	CASSLDRGLHEQYF
few	TRBV6-6	13	TRBJ2-1	CASRGRLRNEQFF
few	TRBV20-1	15	TRBJ1-5	CSAGLTGAPNQPQHF
few	TRBV5-6	13	TRBJ2-7	CASSLAVLREQYF
many	TRBV5-1	20	TRBJ2-1	CASSSPWVAGSLINDNEQFF
few	TRBV10-3	16	TRBJ2-1	CAISSRGGRAGNEQFF
.	TRBV7-3	14	TRBJ2-5	CASSPTGTGVTQYF
.	TRBV12-3/TRBV12-4	11	TRBJ1-6	CASSVTSPLHF
few	TRBV5-1	15	TRBJ2-7	CASSLIGGSPYEQYF
many	TRBV29-1	14	TRBJ2-5	CSVDGREGRETQYF
.	TRBV2	12	TRBJ2-7	CASSDGGDEQYF
.	TRBV9	14	TRBJ1-4	CASSARDTDEKLFF
many	TRBV4-3	15	TRBJ2-2	CASSQGQGGRGELFF
many	TRBV6-1	13	TRBJ2-1	CASKRQGYNEQFF
.	TRBV7-9	13	TRBJ1-1	CASSLKGATEAFF
few	TRBV12-3/TRBV12-4	14	TRBJ2-7	CASSPLTGPSEQYF
.	TRBV11-2	16	TRBJ2-3	CASSLERGVGADTQYF
once	TRBV20-1	12	TRBJ2-1	CSARWVVNEQFF